Shown below are 8 T cell receptor beta chains from a single sample sequenced in a study of patients and donors after allogeneic stem cell transplantation (TCRdb year 2020). Libraries came from RT-PCR. Sequenced using a NextSeq 550. TCRdb redid the processing of the public reads, applying fastp at Q25 and MiXCR, and retained in-frame beta chains. Here each entry gathers all rows of one CDR3 protein and keeps the most common genes and DNA. This sample holds over 400,000 distinct CDR3 sequences; under 20% were observed only once. 6% to 8% of the sample lies in the top ten. Sequenced: blood, either unsorted or a sorted T cell fraction (not recorded which). The receptor set was obtained from a human donor who was either an allogeneic HSCT recipient or a stem cell or donor lymphocyte infusion donor (not recorded which). It is not recorded whose cells these are; they may come from a transplant donor.

This chain joins TRBV5-5 and TRBJ2-1; 12 bases fit TRBD2. V shed 4 bases and J 8 bases; nucleotides not matched to a gene: 7. Germline CDR1 reads SGHKS; CDR2 reads YYEKEE (reference sequence). The CDR3 runs 15 residues. The DNA of the CDR3 is TGTGCCAGCAGCGGCCGACTAGCGGGAGCGGATGAGCAGTTCTTC. It translates to CASSGRLAGADEQFF.

The gene calls are TRBV6-2 or TRBV6-3 and TRBJ2-2, with D possibly being TRBD1 (6 bases). This CDR3 contains 15 residues. V was pared by 2 bases and J by 1 base, with 8 bases between. Germline lookup yields CDR1 MNHEY and CDR2 SVGEGT. The CDR3 DNA is TGTGCCAGCAGTTACGGGGACAAGAACACCGGGGAGCTGTTTTTT. Its translation is CASSYGDKNTGELFF.

This clonotype has only a few counts. The chain carries TRBV12-3 or TRBV12-4 and TRBJ1-2; 7 bases agree with TRBD1. The CDR3 length is 20 residues. V lost 2 bases and J lost 4; bases outside the gene matches: 22. The DNA for the CDR3 is TGTGCCAGCAGTTTAAGAAGGGGACAGAACCATCCAGGTCAGGGCTATGGCTACACCTTC. It codes for CASSLRRGQNHPGQGYGYTF.

In its sample, this clonotype was seen a few times. The CDR3 region has the DNA TGTGCCAGCAGGTGGACATCCCAAGAGACCCAGTACTTC. Residues: CASRWTSQETQYF. V and J are TRBV5-6 and TRBJ2-5; D might be TRBD1 (5 bases). V was shortened by 5 bases and J by 1 base, with 9 bases between the two germline ends. CDR1 is SGHDT and CDR2 is YYEEEE in the germline V gene. This CDR3 contains 13 residues.

V is TRBV4-3 and J is TRBJ2-3; TRBD2 matches 8 bases. Looked up from germline, CDR1 is LGHNA and CDR2 is YSLEER. The CDR3 sequence is 17 residues long. V gave up 1 base and J gave up 7 bases; unmatched junction bases: 13. The CDR3 bases are TGCGCCAGCAGCCAAGTTCCCCCCCGGGGGGGCTGGTATACGCAGTATTTT. It specifies CASSQVPPRGGWYTQYF.

A few counts support this clonotype. The germline gene is not matched at one end of the junction; a read error may be the cause. V and J are TRBV20-1 and TRBJ2-5; TRBD2 matches at 8 bases. The CDR3 has 14 amino acids. The germline gives CDR1 DFQATT, CDR2 SNEGSKA (reference sequence). The DNA for the CDR3 is TGCAGTCCTAGGAGTATTAGCGGGAAAGAGACCCAGTACTTC. Residues: CSPRSISGKETQYF.

The V call is TRBV5-6, the J call TRBJ1-1, with D uncertain. The V and J ends lost 4 bases and 4 bases respectively, with 14 bases between them. This CDR3 spans 14 amino acids. In germline, CDR1 is SGHDT, CDR2 YYEEEE. CDR3: CASSPVEMGTEAFF. CDR3 in DNA: TGTGCCAGCAGCCCGGTTGAAATGGGCACTGAAGCTTTCTTT. Full variable domain (remainder filled in from reference TRBV5-6 and TRBJ1-1): DAGVTQSPTHLIKTRGQQVTLRCSPKSGHDTVSWYQQALGQGPQFIFQYYEEEERQRGNFPDRFSGHQFPNYSSELNVNALLLGDSALYLCASSPVEMGTEAFFGQGTRLTVV.

This clonotype was seen a handful of times. The chain is built from TRBV28 and TRBJ1-1; D is possibly TRBD1 (6 bases). Germline V gene lookup returns CDR1 MDHEN and CDR2 SYDVKM. The CDR3 consists of 14 residues. V gave up 3 bases and J gave up 5 bases, with 13 bases separating them. The CDR3 is CASSFGGAWTEAFF. CDR3 DNA sequence: TGTGCCAGCAGTTTCGGGGGCGCTTGGACTGAAGCTTTCTTT. The full variable domain, in which reference TRBV28 and TRBJ1-1 provide the parts outside the CDR3, is DVKVTQSSRYLVKRTGEKVFLECVQDMDHENMFWYRQDPGLGLRLIYFSYDVKMKEKGDIPEGYSVSREKKERFSLILESASTNQTSMYLCASSFGGAWTEAFFGQGTRLTVV.